The 27 T cell receptor beta chains in this list originate from one sample, sequenced in a study of blood T cell repertoires in COVID-19. Sequencing was performed with immunoSEQ multiplex PCR; in TCRdb, only in-frame clones are kept and a portion is missing. Here the sample spans 70,000 to 95,000 clones, 80% being singletons. The sequencing sample was made of peripheral blood. Receptors originate from a woman aged 40 to 50 with active or convalescent COVID-19.

The chain couples TRBV19 to TRBJ1-2; D ambiguous. The CDR3 consists of 13 residues. The germline gives CDR1 LNHDA, CDR2 SQIVND (reference sequence). V was trimmed by 4 bases and J by 4 bases, leaving 10 bases between them. The chain's CDR3 is CASSTLVLYGYTF. Written as DNA, the CDR3 is TGTGCCAGTAGTACCCTTGTCCTCTATGGCTACACCTTC. Full variable domain (remainder filled in from reference TRBV19 and TRBJ1-2): DGGITQSPKYLFRKEGQNVTLSCEQNLNHDAMYWYRQDPGQGLRLIYYSQIVNDFQKGDIAEGYSVSREKKESFPLTVTSAQKNPTAFYLCASSTLVLYGYTFGSGTRLTVV.

The genes are TRBV28 and TRBJ1-5; TRBD1 matches at 7 bases. The V and J ends lost 4 bases and 2 bases, in that order; junction bases with no gene match: 2. Germline V gene data show CDR1 as MDHEN and CDR2 as SYDVKM. This CDR3 has 14 residues. The CDR3 nucleotides read TGTGCCAGCAGTTCTACAGGGGGCAATCAGCCCCAGCATTTT. As protein: CASSSTGGNQPQHF.

This clone was observed a single time. The chain has TRBV24-1 and TRBJ2-5; possibly TRBD2 for D (5 bases). The V gene's germline CDR1 is KGHDR and CDR2 SFDVKD. V gave up 5 bases and J gave up 5 bases, with 23 bases separating them. The CDR3 extends over 17 amino acids. The CDR3 spells CATSGPAGPFGVETQYF. CDR3 nucleotide sequence: TGTGCCACCAGTGGTCCCGCAGGACCCTTCGGGGTGGAGACCCAGTACTTC.

This chain links TRBV30 with TRBJ1-3; D possibly corresponds to TRBD1 (5 bases). Trimming shortened V by 2 bases and J by 9 bases, and 11 bases separated the two germline ends. This CDR3 comprises 12 residues. Germline V gene lookup returns CDR1 GTSNPN and CDR2 SVGIG (reference sequence). CDR3 bases: TGTGCCTGGAGTCTGGGGGGGATCACCATATATTTT. It yields the protein CAWSLGGITIYF.

The chain employs TRBV27 and TRBJ1-1, with unresolved D. There are 11 residues in the CDR3. Germline values: CDR1 MNHEY, CDR2 SMNVEV (reference sequence). V lost 8 bases to trimming and J lost 1 base, with 5 bases between them. This CDR3 is CASLRNTEAFF. The CDR3 nucleotides are TGTGCCAGCCTCCGGAACACTGAAGCTTTCTTT.

The chain joins TRBV5-1 to TRBJ2-1; 10 nucleotides match TRBD2. Trimming cost V 4 bases and J 10 bases; bases outside gene matches: 8. This CDR3 comprises 14 residues. Germline V lookup: CDR1 SGHRS, CDR2 YFSETQ. The CDR3 DNA sequence: TGCGCCAGCAGCCTGAGCGGGGGGGCAGAAGAGCAGTTCTTC. Translation gives CASSLSGGAEEQFF.

The genes are TRBV5-4 and TRBJ2-7; 8 positions agree with TRBD1. The CDR3 loop spans 16 amino acids. Germline lookup yields CDR1 SGHNT and CDR2 YYREEE (reference sequence). The V gene end was trimmed by 1 base and the J gene end by 4 bases; junction bases not matched to a gene: 10. Here the CDR3 DNA reads TGTGCCAGCAGCTTGCCCTCCGGACAGGGCCTATACGAGCAGTACTTC. As protein: CASSLPSGQGLYEQYF.

The chain combines TRBV27 with TRBJ2-1; TRBD1 is a possible D gene (5 bases). The CDR3 loop spans 15 amino acids. Deletions cut 3 bases from V and 5 bases from J, with 14 bases between. Per germline, CDR1 MNHEY and CDR2 SMNVEV (reference sequence). The CDR3 DNA reads as TGTGCCAGCAGTTTCCGACGCAGGGCAGACAATGAGCAGTTCTTC. As protein: CASSFRRRADNEQFF.

This clone was counted once. The chain employs TRBV6-1 and TRBJ2-7; the match to TRBD2 covers 15 bases. V gave up 3 bases and J gave up 5 bases; unmatched junction bases: 8. There are 17 residues in the CDR3. The germline V gene has CDR1 MNHNS and CDR2 SASEGT. For the CDR3, the DNA is TGTGCCAGCAGTGATTCTGGACTAGCGGGAGGGATCAACGAGCAGTACTTC. Encoded protein: CASSDSGLAGGINEQYF.

This clone was seen once. V and J are TRBV13 and TRBJ2-3; 8 positions agree with TRBD2. There are 16 residues in the CDR3. The trim removed 1 base at V and 0 bases at J, leaving 3 bases unmatched. Germline values: CDR1 PRHDT, CDR2 FYEKMQ (reference sequence). The CDR3 reads CASSLEASGSTDTQYF. In DNA, the CDR3 is TGTGCCAGCAGCTTAGAGGCTAGCGGGAGCACAGATACGCAGTATTTT.

The CDR3: CASNPGNSYEQYF. In nucleotides, the CDR3 is TGTGCCAGCAACCCGGGAAACTCCTACGAGCAGTACTTC. The V call is TRBV6-5, the J call TRBJ2-7, with D maybe TRBD2 (5 bases). Germline loops: CDR1 MNHEY, CDR2 SVGAGI. This CDR3 is 13 amino acids long. Trimming removed 7 bases at V and 0 bases at J, with 10 bases between.

The rearrangement joins TRBV27 to TRBJ2-7, with unresolved D. The V and J ends lost 5 bases and 4 bases respectively, with 6 bases between them. Germline values: CDR1 MNHEY, CDR2 SMNVEV (reference sequence). This CDR3 has 11 residues. This CDR3 reads CASSSSYEQYF. The CDR3 DNA is TGTGCCAGCAGTAGCTCGTACGAGCAGTACTTC.

This chain joins TRBV28 and TRBJ2-2; perhaps TRBD1 as D (5 bases). V lost 10 bases, J lost 0 bases, and 12 bases lay in between. Germline V gene data show CDR1 as MDHEN and CDR2 as SYDVKM. The CDR3 runs to 14 residues. CDR3 bases: TGTGCCACCGGTATAGGGGCGAACACCGGGGAGCTGTTTTTT. This encodes CATGIGANTGELFF.

The V call is TRBV7-2, the J call TRBJ2-2, with 7 bases identical to TRBD2. V lost 4 bases to trimming and J lost 1 base; unmatched junction nucleotides: 0. The CDR3 is made up of 14 amino acids. Germline CDR1 and CDR2: SGHTA and FQGNSA. The CDR3 DNA sequence: TGTGCCAGCAGCTCTAGCGGGAACACCGGGGAGCTGTTTTTT. This gives the protein CASSSSGNTGELFF.

CDR3 bases: TGTGCCAGCAGCTCCCCAGGGACAGGGGGCTCGAGCGCTGAAGCTTTCTTT. Its protein is CASSSPGTGGSSAEAFF. The chain recombines TRBV11-3 with TRBJ1-1, with 12 bases that match TRBD1. The CDR3 spans 17 residues. With 4 bases clipped from V and 6 bases from J, the junction kept 12 bases outside the gene matches. Per the germline V gene, CDR1 is SGHNT and CDR2 is YENEEA. Looking up the rest from reference TRBV11-3 and TRBJ1-1 gives the full variable domain: EAGVVQSPRYKIIEKKQPVAFWCNPISGHNTLYWYLQNLGQGPELLIRYENEEAVDDSQLPKDRFSAERLKGVDSTLKIQPAELGDSAVYLCASSSPGTGGSSAEAFFGQGTRLTVV.

This chain joins TRBV6-6 and TRBJ1-5; D is possibly TRBD1 (5 bases). Trimming left V 5 bases short and J 3 bases short, with 14 bases between. Germline assignment: CDR1 MNHNY and CDR2 SVGAGI (reference sequence). CDR3 size: 15 residues. The CDR3 is CASSTPSGINQPQHF. The CDR3 DNA reads TGTGCCAGCAGTACCCCTTCAGGGATCAATCAGCCCCAGCATTTT.

The J gene is TRBJ1-4, the V gene TRBV4-1; tentative D call: TRBD1 (5 bases). V was trimmed by 4 bases and J by 5 bases, leaving 17 bases between them. The CDR3 sequence is 16 residues long. The germline gives CDR1 MGHRA, CDR2 YSYEKL. CDR3 in amino acids: CASSRQPTASNEKLFF. For the CDR3, the DNA is TGCGCCAGCAGCCGGCAACCGACAGCTTCGAATGAAAAACTGTTTTTT.

The J gene is TRBJ1-5, the V gene TRBV3-1 (or the pseudogene TRBV3-2); perhaps TRBD1 as D (6 bases). CDR1 and CDR2 (germline): LGHDT, YNNKEL (reference sequence). This CDR3 comprises 15 residues. Trimming removed 3 bases at V and 0 bases at J, with 9 bases between. The DNA for the CDR3 is TGTGCCAGCAGCCAGCAACAGGGTAGCAATCAGCCCCAGCATTTT. It specifies CASSQQQGSNQPQHF.

This clone was found many times. Other nucleotide sequences from this sample produce the same CDR3. J is TRBJ2-7 and V is TRBV4-3, with TRBD1 identical over 8 bases. V trimming: 1 base; J trimming: 0 bases; junction bases outside the gene matches: 2. CDR3 length: 15 residues. Germline values: CDR1 LGHNA, CDR2 YSLEER. The CDR3 DNA is TGCGCCAGCAGCCAAGGGACAGGGAGCTCCTACGAGCAGTACTTC. Its translation: CASSQGTGSSYEQYF.

The chain carries TRBV6-5 and TRBJ2-2; weak D call: TRBD2 (7 bases). V was clipped by 8 bases and J by 5 bases, with 12 bases between them. Germline V gives CDR1 MNHEY, CDR2 SVGAGI. The CDR3 runs 13 residues. This CDR3 is CASGRGGTGELFF. In nucleotides, the CDR3 is TGTGCCAGCGGAAGGGGGGGGACCGGGGAGCTGTTTTTT.

V gene TRBV11-3 combines with J gene TRBJ1-4; no firm D call. The germline CDR1 and CDR2 sequences are SGHNT and YENEEA. Trimming stripped 1 base from V and 0 bases from J, with 6 bases between. This CDR3 has 15 residues. CDR3 protein: CASSLGDATNEKLFF. The CDR3 DNA sequence: TGTGCCAGCAGCTTAGGAGATGCAACTAATGAAAAACTGTTTTTT.

The chain has TRBV29-1 and TRBJ2-7; possibly TRBD1 for D (6 bases). CDR1 SQVTM and CDR2 ANQGSEA come from the germline V gene. V was clipped by 4 bases and J by 5 bases, with 9 bases between them. The CDR3 runs to 11 residues. The CDR3 region has the DNA TGCAGCGTTGTGGGGGCCCACGAGCAGTACTTC. This encodes CSVVGAHEQYF.

The chain combines TRBV4-1 with TRBJ1-3; D is perhaps TRBD1 (5 bases). V gave up 0 bases and J gave up 3 bases, with 9 bases separating them. This CDR3 spans 15 amino acids. Germline CDR1 and CDR2: MGHRA and YSYEKL. The CDR3 sequence is CASSQDVGHGNTIYF. The CDR3 nucleotides read TGCGCCAGCAGCCAAGATGTGGGGCATGGAAACACCATATATTTT.

The chain carries TRBV6-2 or TRBV6-3 and TRBJ2-7; possibly TRBD1 for D (5 bases). Deletions cut 5 bases from V and 3 bases from J, with 14 bases between. CDR3 length: 14 residues. Germline V lookup: CDR1 MNHEY, CDR2 SVGEGT. CDR3 sequence: CASSQGGALYEQYF. The CDR3 DNA follows: TGTGCCAGCAGTCAAGGTGGGGCCCTCTACGAGCAGTACTTC.

The rearrangement uses TRBV5-8 and TRBJ2-3; D uncertain. Germline V gives CDR1 SGHTS, CDR2 YDEGEE. The CDR3 is made up of 12 amino acids. Trimming left V 4 bases short and J 7 bases short, with 10 bases between. CDR3: CASSLLSHTQYF. In nucleotides, the CDR3 is TGTGCCAGCAGCCTCCTATCCCATACGCAGTATTTT.

This clone was counted at least ten times. V is TRBV4-1 and J is TRBJ1-1, with a possible D match to TRBD1 (5 bases). The CDR3 covers 16 residues. The ends were cut back, 3 bases at V and 7 bases at J, with 21 bases in the middle. Germline V gene data show CDR1 as MGHRA and CDR2 as YSYEKL. CDR3: CASSHGGMGGTNEAFF. The CDR3 coding sequence is TGCGCCAGCAGCCACGGTGGTATGGGGGGAACAAATGAAGCTTTCTTT.

The rearrangement links TRBV9 to TRBJ1-6; 8 bases are shared with TRBD1. The CDR3 has 15 residues. J was trimmed by 8 bases and V by 3 bases; bases with no gene match: 7. The germline V gene encodes CDR1 SGDLS and CDR2 YYNGEE. The CDR3 protein is CASSDSGGFYSPLHF. CDR3 nucleotide sequence: TGTGCCAGCAGCGATTCAGGGGGCTTCTATTCACCCCTCCACTTT.